Described below is a single T cell receptor (beta chain) sequence and its context. What it recognizes is unknown. This specimen comes from a study of CD8 T cells in Susac syndrome. From blood CD8+ and CD4+ T cells, the TCR beta chain was sequenced. The CD8+ and CD4+ T cells were isolated magnetically using a negative isolation approach, whereas the TEMRA cells were enriched by FACS. Reverse transcription of roughly 0.5 to 1 ug RNA was carried out with random hexamers. It was immunoSEQ multiplex PCR that amplified TCR beta CDR3 across 54 Vbeta and 13 Jbeta. Each CDR3 protein gets one entry after TCRdb re-called the immunoSEQ multiplex PCR reads with MiXCR. The repertoire holds some 120,000 distinct CDR3 sequences, with 85% to 95% as singletons. This CDR3 has 13 residues. Germline values: CDR1 MGHRA, CDR2 YSYEKL. Trimming shortened V by 4 bases and J by 4 bases, and 10 bases separated the two germline ends.

Study findings and constraints: The study conceded that relatively few individuals underwent its TCR sequencing and HLA analysis.

This TCR was recovered from a human donor with multiple sclerosis. Sequencing was done on a sample of CD8+ T cells from PBMCs. The chain recombines TRBV4-1 with TRBJ1-1; D unresolved. The CDR3 DNA is TGCGCCAGCAGCCGGCTATGGGCCACTGAAGCTTTCTTT. This sequence encodes CASSRLWATEAFF.